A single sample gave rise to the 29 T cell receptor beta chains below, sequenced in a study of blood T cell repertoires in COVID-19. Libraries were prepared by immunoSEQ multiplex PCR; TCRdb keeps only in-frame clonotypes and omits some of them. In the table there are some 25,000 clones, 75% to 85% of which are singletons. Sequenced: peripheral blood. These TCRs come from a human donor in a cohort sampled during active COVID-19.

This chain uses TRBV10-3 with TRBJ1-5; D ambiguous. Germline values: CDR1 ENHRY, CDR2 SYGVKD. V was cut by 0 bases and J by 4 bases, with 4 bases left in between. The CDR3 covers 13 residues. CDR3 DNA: TGTGCCATCAGTGAGTCGCTAAATCAGCCCCAGCATTTT. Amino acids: CAISESLNQPQHF.

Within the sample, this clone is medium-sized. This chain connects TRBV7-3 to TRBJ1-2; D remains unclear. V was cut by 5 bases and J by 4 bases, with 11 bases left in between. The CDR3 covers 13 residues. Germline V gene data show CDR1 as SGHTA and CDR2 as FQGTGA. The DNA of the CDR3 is TGTGCCAGCAGCCCACGTAGAGGCTATGGCTACACCTTC. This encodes CASSPRRGYGYTF. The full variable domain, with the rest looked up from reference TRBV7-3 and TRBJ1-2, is GAGVSQTPSNKVTEKGKYVELRCDPISGHTALYWYRQSLGQGPEFLIYFQGTGAADDSGLPNDRFFAVRPEGSVSTLKIQRTERGDSAVYLCASSPRRGYGYTFGSGTRLTVV.

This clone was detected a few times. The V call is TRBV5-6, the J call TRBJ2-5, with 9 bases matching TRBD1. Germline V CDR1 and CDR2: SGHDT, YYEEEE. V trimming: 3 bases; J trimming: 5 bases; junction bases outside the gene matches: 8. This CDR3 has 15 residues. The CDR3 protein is CASSYITGGAETQYF. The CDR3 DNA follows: TGTGCCAGCAGCTACATCACAGGGGGCGCGGAGACCCAGTACTTC.

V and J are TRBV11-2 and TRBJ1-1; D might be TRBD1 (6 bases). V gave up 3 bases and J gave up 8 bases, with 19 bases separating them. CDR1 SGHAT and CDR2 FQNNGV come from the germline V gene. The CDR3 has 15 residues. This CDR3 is CASSFTRTVVREAFF. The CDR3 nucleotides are TGTGCCAGCAGCTTCACCCGGACAGTTGTCCGGGAAGCTTTCTTT. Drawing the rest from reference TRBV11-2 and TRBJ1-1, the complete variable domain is EAGVAQSPRYKIIEKRQSVAFWCNPISGHATLYWYQQILGQGPKLLIQFQNNGVVDDSQLPKDRFSAERLKGVDSTLKIQPAKLEDSAVYLCASSFTRTVVREAFFGQGTRLTVV.

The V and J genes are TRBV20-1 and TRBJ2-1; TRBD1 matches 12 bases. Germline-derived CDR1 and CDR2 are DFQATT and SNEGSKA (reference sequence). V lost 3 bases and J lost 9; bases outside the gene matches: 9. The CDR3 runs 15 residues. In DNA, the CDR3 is TGCAGTGCTAGTGTTTGGGACAGGGGGCGCTCTGAGCAGTTCTTC. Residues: CSASVWDRGRSEQFF.

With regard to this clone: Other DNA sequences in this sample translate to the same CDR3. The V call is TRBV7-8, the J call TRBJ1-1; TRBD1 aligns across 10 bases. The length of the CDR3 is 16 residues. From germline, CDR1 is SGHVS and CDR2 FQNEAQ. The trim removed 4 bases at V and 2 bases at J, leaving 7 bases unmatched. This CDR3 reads CASSSRDRGSNTEAFF. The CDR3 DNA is TGTGCCAGCAGCTCCCGGGACAGGGGCAGTAACACTGAAGCTTTCTTT.

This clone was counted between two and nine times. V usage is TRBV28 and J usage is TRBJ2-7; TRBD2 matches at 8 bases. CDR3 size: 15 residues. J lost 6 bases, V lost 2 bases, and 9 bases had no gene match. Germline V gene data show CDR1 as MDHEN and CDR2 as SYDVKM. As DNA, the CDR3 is TGTGCCAGCAGTTTAAGCGGGAGTAGGTCTGGCGAGCAGTACTTC. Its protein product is CASSLSGSRSGEQYF.

CDR3 nucleotide sequence: TGTGCCAGTAGGCCAGGGCAGGGTCTCGATACGCAGTATTTT. This encodes CASRPGQGLDTQYF. The chain employs TRBV19 and TRBJ2-3; D might be TRBD1 (5 bases). Germline CDR1 is LNHDA and CDR2 is SQIVND (reference sequence). The CDR3 spans 14 residues. Trimming removed 6 bases from V and 6 bases from J, with 16 bases in between. The whole variable domain, remainder taken from reference TRBV19 and TRBJ2-3, is DGGITQSPKYLFRKEGQNVTLSCEQNLNHDAMYWYRQDPGQGLRLIYYSQIVNDFQKGDIAEGYSVSREKKESFPLTVTSAQKNPTAFYLCASRPGQGLDTQYFGPGTRLTVL.

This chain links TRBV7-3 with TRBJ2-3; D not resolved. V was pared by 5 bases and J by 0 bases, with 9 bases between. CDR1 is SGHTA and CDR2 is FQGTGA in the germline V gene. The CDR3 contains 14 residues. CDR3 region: CASSKASSTDTQYF. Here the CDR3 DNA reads TGTGCCAGCAGCAAAGCTTCTAGCACAGATACGCAGTATTTT.

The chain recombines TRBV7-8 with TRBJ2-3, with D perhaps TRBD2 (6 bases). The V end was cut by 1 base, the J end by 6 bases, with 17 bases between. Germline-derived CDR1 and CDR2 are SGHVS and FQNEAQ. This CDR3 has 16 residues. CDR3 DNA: TGTGCCAGCAGCTTAGGAGCGGGCACTCAAAGGGATACGCAGTATTTT. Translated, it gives CASSLGAGTQRDTQYF.

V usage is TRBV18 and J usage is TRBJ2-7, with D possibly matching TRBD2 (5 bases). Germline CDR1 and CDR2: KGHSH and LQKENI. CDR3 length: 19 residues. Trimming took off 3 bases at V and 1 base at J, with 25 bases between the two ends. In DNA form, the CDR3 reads TGTGCCAGCTCACCCCGAAACCCTCTAGCTCCCAGCCCATCCTACGAGCAGTACTTC. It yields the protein CASSPRNPLAPSPSYEQYF. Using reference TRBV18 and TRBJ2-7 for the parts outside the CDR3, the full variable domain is NAGVMQNPRHLVRRRGQEARLRCSPMKGHSHVYWYRQLPEEGLKFMVYLQKENIIDESGMPKERFSAEFPKEGPSILRIQQVVRGDSAAYFCASSPRNPLAPSPSYEQYFGPGTRLTVT.

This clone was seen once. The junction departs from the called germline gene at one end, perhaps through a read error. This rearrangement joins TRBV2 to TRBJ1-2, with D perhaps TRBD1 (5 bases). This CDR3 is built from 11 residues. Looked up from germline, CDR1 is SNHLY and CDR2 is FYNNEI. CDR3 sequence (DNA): TGTGCCAGCAGTGAATTGCGGACAACAGCCTTC. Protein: CASSELRTTAF. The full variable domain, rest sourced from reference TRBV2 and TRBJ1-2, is EPEVTQTPSHQVTQMGQEVILRCVPISNHLYFYWYRQILGQKVEFLVSFYNNEISEKSEIFDDQFSVERPDGSNFTLKIRSTKLEDSAMYFCASSELRTTAFGSGTRLTVV.

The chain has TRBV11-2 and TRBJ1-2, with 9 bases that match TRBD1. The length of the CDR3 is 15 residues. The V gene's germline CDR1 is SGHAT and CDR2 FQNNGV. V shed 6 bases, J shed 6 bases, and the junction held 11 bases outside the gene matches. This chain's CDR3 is CASRPTGGKLDGYTF. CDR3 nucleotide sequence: TGTGCCAGCAGACCTACAGGGGGCAAATTGGATGGCTACACCTTC.

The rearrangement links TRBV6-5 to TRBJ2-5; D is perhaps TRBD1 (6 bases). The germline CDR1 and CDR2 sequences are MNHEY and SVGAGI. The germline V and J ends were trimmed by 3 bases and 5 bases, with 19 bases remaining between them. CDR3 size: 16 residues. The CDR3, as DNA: TGTGCCAGCAGTTATACGGGACAAGTCTCGGCGGAGACCCAGTACTTC. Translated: CASSYTGQVSAETQYF.

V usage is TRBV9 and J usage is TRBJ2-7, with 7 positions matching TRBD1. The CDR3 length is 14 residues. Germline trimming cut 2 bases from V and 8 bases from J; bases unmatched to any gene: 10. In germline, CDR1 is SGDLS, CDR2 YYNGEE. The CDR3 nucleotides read TGTGCCAGCAGCGTGGAAGGGGGCGGGTTTAAGCAGTACTTC. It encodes CASSVEGGGFKQYF.

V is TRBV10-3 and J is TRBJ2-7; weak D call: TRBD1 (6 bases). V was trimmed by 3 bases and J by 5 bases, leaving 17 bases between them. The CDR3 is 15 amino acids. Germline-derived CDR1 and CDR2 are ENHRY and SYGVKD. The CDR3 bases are TGTGCCATCAGTGAAGGTCAGGGGAGTTGGAACGAGCAGTACTTC. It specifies CAISEGQGSWNEQYF.

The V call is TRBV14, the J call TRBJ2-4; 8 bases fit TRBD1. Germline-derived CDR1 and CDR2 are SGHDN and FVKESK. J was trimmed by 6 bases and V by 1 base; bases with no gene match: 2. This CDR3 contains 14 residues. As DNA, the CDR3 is TGTGCCAGCAGCCAAGGGGGGACAGGAAACATTCAGTACTTC. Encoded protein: CASSQGGTGNIQYF.

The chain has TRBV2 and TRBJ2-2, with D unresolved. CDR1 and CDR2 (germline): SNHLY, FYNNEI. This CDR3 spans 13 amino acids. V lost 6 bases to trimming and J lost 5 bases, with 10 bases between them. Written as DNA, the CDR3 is TGTGCCAGCAGCCTTACGGTAACCGGGGAGCTGTTTTTT. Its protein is CASSLTVTGELFF.

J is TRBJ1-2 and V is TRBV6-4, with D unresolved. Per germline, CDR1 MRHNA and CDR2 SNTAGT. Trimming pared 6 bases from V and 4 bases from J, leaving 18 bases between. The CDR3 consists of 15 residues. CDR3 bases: TGTGCCAGCAGCGAGAGATCGTCTGGCGGCTATGGCTACACCTTC. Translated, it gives CASSERSSGGYGYTF.

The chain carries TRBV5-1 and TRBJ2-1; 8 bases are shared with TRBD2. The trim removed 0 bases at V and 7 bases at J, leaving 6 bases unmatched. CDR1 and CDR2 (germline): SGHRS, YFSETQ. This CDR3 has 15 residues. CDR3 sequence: CASSLEAGVINEQFF. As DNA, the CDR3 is TGCGCCAGCAGCTTGGAAGCGGGAGTTATAAATGAGCAGTTCTTC.

The CDR3 loop is CASSGTAPEAFF. The CDR3 nucleotides are TGTGCCAGCAGTGGGACAGCCCCAGAAGCTTTCTTT. The V call is TRBV28, the J call TRBJ1-1; 7 positions agree with TRBD1. The CDR3 loop spans 12 amino acids. From germline, CDR1 is MDHEN and CDR2 SYDVKM. J was trimmed by 8 bases and V by 5 bases; bases with no gene match: 5.

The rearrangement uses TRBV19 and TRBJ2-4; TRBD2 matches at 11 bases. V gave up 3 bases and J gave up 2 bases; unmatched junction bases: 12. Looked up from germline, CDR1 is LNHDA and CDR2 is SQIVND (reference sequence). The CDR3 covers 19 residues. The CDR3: CASSMLVAGGDRSKNIQYF. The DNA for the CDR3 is TGTGCCAGTAGTATGTTGGTAGCGGGGGGGGATCGGTCCAAAAACATTCAGTACTTC. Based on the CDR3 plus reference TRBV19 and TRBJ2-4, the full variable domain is DGGITQSPKYLFRKEGQNVTLSCEQNLNHDAMYWYRQDPGQGLRLIYYSQIVNDFQKGDIAEGYSVSREKKESFPLTVTSAQKNPTAFYLCASSMLVAGGDRSKNIQYFGAGTRLSVL.

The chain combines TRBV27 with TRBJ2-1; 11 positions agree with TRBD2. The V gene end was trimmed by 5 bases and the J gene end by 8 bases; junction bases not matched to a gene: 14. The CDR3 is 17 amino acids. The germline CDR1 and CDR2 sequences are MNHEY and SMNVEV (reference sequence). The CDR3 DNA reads TGTGCCAGCAGTCTTGGCTTTACTAGCGGGAGTATTTATGAGCAGTTCTTC. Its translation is CASSLGFTSGSIYEQFF.

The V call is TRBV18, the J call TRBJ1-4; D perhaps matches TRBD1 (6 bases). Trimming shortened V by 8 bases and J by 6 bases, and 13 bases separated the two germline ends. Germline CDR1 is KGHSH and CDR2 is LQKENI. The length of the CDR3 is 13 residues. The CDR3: CASADSLHEKLFF. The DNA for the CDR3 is TGTGCCAGCGCGGACAGCCTACATGAAAAACTGTTTTTT.

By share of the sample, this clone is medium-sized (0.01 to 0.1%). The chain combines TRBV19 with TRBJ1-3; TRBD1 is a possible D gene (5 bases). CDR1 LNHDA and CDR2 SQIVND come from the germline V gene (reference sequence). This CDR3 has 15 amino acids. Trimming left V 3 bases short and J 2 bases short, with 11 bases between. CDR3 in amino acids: CASSMTGEAGNTIYF. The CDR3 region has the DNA TGTGCCAGTAGTATGACGGGGGAGGCTGGAAACACCATATATTTT.

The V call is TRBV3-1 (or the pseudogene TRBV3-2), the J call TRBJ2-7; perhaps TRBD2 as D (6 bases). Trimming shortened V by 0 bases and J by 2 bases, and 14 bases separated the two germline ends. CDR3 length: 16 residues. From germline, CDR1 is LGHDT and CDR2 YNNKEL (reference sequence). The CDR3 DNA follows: TGTGCCAGCAGCCAAGAAGTTTGGCGGGGTACCTACGAGCAGTACTTC. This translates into CASSQEVWRGTYEQYF.

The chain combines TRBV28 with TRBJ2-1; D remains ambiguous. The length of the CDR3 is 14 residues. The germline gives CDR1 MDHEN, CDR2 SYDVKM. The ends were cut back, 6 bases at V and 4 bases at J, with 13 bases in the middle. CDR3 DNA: TGTGCCAGCAGCCTCCGTGACTTTTACAATGAGCAGTTCTTC. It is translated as CASSLRDFYNEQFF.

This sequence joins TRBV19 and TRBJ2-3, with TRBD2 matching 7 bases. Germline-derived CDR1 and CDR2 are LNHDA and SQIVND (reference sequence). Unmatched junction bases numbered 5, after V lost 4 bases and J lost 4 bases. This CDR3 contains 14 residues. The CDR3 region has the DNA TGTGCCAGTAGTACACCCACTAGCGCAGATACGCAGTATTTT. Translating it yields CASSTPTSADTQYF.

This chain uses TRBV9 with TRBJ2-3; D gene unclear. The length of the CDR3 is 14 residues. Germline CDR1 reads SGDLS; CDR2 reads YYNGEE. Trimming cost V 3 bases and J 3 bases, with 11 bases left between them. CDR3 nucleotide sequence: TGTGCCAGCAGCGCCCTGCCCCGGACAGATACGCAGTATTTT. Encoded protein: CASSALPRTDTQYF.